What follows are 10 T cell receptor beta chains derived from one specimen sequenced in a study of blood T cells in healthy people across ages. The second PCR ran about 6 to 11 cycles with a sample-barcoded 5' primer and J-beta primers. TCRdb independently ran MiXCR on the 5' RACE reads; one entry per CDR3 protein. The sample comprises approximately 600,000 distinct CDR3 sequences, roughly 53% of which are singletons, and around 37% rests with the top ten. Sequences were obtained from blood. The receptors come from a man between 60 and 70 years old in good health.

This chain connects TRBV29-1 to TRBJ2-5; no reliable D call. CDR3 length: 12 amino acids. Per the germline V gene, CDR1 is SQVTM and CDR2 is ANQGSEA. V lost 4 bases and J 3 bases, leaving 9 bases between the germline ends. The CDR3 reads CSVGTVEETQYF. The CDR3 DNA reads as TGCAGCGTTGGTACAGTAGAAGAGACCCAGTACTTC.

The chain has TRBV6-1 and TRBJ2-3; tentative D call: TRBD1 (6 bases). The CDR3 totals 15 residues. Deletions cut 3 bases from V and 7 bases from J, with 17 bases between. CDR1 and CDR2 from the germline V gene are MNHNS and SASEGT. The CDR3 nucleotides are TGTGCCAGCAGTGAGGGGGCCCTGATCCCTTATACGCAGTATTTT. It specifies CASSEGALIPYTQYF.

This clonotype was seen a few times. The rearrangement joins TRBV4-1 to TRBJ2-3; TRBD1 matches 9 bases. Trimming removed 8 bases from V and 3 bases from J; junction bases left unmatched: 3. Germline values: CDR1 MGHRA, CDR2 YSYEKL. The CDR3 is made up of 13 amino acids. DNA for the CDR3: TGCGCCAGCCGGGACAGGGCAACAGATACGCAGTATTTT. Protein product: CASRDRATDTQYF.

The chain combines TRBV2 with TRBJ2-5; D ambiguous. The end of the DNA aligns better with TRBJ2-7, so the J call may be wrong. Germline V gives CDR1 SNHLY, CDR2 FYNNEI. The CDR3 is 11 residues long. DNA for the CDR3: TGTGCCAGCGTCAGAGCTTACGAGCAGTACTTC. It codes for CASVRAYEQYF.

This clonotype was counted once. The CDR3 nucleotides read TGTGCCAGCAGTTACCGGACTAGCGGGGGGGCGAGTGAGCAGTTCTTC. Encoded protein: CASSYRTSGGASEQFF. The chain uses TRBV6-6 and TRBJ2-1, with 15 positions matching TRBD2. With V trimmed by 2 bases and J by 9 bases, 5 bases remained unmatched. Germline values: CDR1 MNHNY, CDR2 SVGAGI (reference sequence). The CDR3 loop spans 16 amino acids.

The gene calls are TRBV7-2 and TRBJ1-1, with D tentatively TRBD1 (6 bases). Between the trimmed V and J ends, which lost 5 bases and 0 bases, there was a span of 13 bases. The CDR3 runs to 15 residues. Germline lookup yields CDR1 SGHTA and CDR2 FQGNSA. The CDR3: CASSPGGTLNTEAFF. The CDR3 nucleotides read TGTGCCAGCAGCCCAGGAGGGACACTGAACACTGAAGCTTTCTTT. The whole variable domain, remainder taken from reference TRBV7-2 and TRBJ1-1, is GAGVSQSPSNKVTEKGKDVELRCDPISGHTALYWYRQSLGQGLEFLIYFQGNSAPDKSGLPSDRFSAERTGGSVSTLTIQRTQQEDSAVYLCASSPGGTLNTEAFFGQGTRLTVV.

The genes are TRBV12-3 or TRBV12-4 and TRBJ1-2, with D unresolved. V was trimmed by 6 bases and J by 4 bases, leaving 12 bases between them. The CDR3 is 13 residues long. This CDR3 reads CASSRGNSYGYTF. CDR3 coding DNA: TGTGCCAGCAGCCGAGGGAATTCCTATGGCTACACCTTC.

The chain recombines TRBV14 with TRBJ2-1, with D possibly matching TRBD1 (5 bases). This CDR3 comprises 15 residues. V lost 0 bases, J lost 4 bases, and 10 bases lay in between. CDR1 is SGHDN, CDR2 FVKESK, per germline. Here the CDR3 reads CASSQDFGAYNEQFF. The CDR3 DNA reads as TGTGCCAGCAGCCAAGATTTTGGGGCATACAATGAGCAGTTCTTC.

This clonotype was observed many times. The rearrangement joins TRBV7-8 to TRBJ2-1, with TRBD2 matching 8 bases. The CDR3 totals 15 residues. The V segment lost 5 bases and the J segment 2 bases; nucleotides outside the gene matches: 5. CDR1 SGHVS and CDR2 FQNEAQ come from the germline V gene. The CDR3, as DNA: TGTGCCAGCAGCCCCGGGGGGGCCGCCTACAATGAGCAGTTCTTC. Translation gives CASSPGGAAYNEQFF.

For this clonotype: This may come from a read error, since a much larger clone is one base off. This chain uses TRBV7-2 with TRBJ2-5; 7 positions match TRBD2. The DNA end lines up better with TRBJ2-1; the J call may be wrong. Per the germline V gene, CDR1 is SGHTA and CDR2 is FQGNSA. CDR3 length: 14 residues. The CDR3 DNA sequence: TGTGCCAGCAGCCAGGCGGGAGCCCAAGAGACCCAGTTCTTC. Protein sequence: CASSQAGAQETQFF.